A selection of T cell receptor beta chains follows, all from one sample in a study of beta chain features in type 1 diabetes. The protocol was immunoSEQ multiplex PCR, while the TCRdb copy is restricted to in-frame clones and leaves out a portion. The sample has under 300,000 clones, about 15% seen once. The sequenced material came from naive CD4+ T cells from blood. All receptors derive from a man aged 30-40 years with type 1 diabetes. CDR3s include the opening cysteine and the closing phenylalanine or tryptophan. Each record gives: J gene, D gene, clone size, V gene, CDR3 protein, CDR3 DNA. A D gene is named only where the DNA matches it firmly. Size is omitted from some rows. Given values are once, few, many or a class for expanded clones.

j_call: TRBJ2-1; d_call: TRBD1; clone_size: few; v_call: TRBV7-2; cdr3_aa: CATQKDRANEQFF; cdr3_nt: TGTGCCACCCAAAAAGACAGGGCGAATGAGCAGTTCTTC
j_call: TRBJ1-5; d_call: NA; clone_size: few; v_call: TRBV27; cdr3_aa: CASVWESNQPQHF; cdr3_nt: TGTGCCAGCGTCTGGGAGAGCAATCAGCCCCAGCATTTT
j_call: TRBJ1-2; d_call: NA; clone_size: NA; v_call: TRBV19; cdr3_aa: CASSQRQNNYGYTF; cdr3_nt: TGTGCCAGTAGCCAAAGACAGAATAACTATGGCTACACCTTC
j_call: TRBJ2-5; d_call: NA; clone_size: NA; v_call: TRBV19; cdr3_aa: CASSILLGPPETQYF; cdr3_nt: TGTGCCAGTAGTATTCTACTAGGCCCCCCAGAGACCCAGTACTTC
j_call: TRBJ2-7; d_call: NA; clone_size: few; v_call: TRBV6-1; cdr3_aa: CASTGGEQYF; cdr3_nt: TGTGCCAGCACCGGGGGCGAGCAGTACTTC
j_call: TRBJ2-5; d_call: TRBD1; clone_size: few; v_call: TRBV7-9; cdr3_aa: CASSRDRPGRGETQYF; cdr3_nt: TGTGCCAGCAGCCGGGACAGGCCTGGCAGGGGAGAGACCCAGTACTTC
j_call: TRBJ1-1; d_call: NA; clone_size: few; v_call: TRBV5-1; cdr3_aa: CASSLGGGSNTEAFF; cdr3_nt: TGCGCCAGCAGCTTGGGGGGGGGATCGAACACTGAAGCTTTCTTT
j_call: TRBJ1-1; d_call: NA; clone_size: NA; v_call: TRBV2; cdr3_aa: CASMRQGSGTEAFF; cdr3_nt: TGTGCCAGCATGAGACAAGGGTCGGGGACTGAAGCTTTCTTT
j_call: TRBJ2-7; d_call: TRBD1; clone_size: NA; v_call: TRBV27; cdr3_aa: CASSLRDRSYEQYF; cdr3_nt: TGTGCCAGCAGTTTAAGGGACAGGTCCTACGAGCAGTACTTC
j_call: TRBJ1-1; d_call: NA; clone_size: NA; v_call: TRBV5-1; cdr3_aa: CASSLWGGPEAFF; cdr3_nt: TGCGCCAGCAGCTTGTGGGGGGGACCTGAAGCTTTCTTT
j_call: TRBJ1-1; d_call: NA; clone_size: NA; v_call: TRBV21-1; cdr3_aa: CASSRDRGIPEAFF; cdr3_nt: TGTGCCAGCAGCAGGGACAGGGGGATCCCTGAAGCTTTCTTT
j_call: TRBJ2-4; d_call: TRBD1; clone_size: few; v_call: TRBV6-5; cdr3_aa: CATYSGTGRESIQYF; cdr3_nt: TGTGCCACGTACTCCGGGACAGGGCGGGAAAGCATTCAGTACTTC
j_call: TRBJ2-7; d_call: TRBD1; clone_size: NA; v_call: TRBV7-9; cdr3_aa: CASSLGVIQGAQEQYF; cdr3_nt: TGTGCCAGCAGCTTAGGTGTGATACAGGGGGCGCAGGAGCAGTACTTC
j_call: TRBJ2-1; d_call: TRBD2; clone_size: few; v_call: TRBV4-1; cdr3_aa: CASSQDGGGGADQEQFF; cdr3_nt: TGCGCCAGCAGCCAAGATGGCGGCGGGGGGGCGGATCAGGAGCAGTTCTTC
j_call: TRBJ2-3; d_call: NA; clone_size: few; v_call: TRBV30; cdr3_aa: CAWTSFSTDTQYF; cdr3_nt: TGTGCCTGGACCAGTTTTAGCACAGATACGCAGTATTTT
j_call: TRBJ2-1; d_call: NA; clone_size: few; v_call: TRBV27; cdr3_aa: CASSFFRGAYNEQFF; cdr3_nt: TGTGCCAGCAGTTTTTTCAGGGGAGCCTACAATGAGCAGTTCTTC
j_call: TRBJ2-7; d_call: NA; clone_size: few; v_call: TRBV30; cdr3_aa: CAWSEALAGPLEQYF; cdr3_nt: TGTGCCTGGAGTGAGGCTCTGGCGGGTCCCCTGGAGCAGTACTTC
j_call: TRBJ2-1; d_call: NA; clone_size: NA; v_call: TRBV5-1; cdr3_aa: CASSLTLAPGDEQFF; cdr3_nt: TGCGCCAGCAGCTTGACGCTAGCCCCGGGCGATGAGCAGTTCTTC
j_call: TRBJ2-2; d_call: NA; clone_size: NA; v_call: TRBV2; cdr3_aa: CASSQRLSGELFF; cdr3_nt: TGTGCCAGCAGCCAGAGGCTATCCGGGGAGCTGTTTTTT
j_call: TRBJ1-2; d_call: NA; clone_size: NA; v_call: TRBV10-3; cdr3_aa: CAISGPGNYGYTF; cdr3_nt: TGTGCCATCAGTGGTCCAGGGAACTATGGCTACACCTTC
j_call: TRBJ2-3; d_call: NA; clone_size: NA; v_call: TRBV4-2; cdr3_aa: CASSQARGSGTDTQYF; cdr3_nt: TGTGCCAGCAGCCAAGCACGAGGTTCGGGCACAGATACGCAGTATTTT
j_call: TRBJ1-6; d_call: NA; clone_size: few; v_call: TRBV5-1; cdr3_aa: CASSLEGDSPLHF; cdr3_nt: TGCGCCAGCAGCTTGGAGGGGGATTCACCCCTCCACTTT
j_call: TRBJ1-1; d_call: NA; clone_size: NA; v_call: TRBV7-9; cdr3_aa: CASSPGQLNTEAFF; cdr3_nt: TGTGCCAGCAGCCCCGGACAGCTGAACACTGAAGCTTTCTTT
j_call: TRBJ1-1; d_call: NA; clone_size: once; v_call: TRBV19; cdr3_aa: CASSIDLFGGAAEAFF; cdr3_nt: TGTGCCAGTAGTATAGATCTTTTTGGAGGGGCGGCTGAAGCTTTCTTT
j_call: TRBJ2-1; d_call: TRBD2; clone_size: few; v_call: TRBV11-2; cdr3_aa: CASTGTTRLVSNEQFF; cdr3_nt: TGTGCCAGCACCGGGACTACTCGACTGGTGAGCAATGAGCAGTTCTTC
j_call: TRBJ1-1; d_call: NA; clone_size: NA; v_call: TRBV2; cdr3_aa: CANRGASSTEAFF; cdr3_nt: TGTGCCAACCGGGGGGCCTCGAGCACTGAAGCTTTCTTT
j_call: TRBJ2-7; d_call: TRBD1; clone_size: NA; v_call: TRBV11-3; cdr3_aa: CASSSRDRAGWSYEQYF; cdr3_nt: TGTGCCAGCAGCTCCCGGGACAGGGCCGGATGGTCCTACGAGCAGTACTTC
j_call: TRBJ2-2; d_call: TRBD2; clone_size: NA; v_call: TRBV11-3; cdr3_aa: CASSSVSGMYPFTGELFF; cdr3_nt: TGTGCCAGCAGCTCCGTAAGCGGGATGTACCCGTTCACCGGGGAGCTGTTTTTT
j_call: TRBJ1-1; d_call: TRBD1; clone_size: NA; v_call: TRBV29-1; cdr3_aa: CSAPTGDTEAFF; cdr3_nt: TGCAGCGCCCCCACAGGGGACACTGAAGCTTTCTTT
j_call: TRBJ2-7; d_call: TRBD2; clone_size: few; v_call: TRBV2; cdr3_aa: CASRSSGRYEQYF; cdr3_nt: TGTGCCAGCCGTTCTAGCGGGCGCTACGAGCAGTACTTC
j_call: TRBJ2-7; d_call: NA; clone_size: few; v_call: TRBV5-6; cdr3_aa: CASSNYYEQYF; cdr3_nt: TGTGCCAGCAGCAACTACTACGAGCAGTACTTC
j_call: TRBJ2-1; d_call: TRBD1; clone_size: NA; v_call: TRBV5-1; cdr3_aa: CASSLGDRGNEQFF; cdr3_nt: TGCGCCAGCAGCTTGGGAGACAGGGGTAATGAGCAGTTCTTC
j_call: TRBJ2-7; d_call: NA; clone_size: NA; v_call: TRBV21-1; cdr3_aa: CASSEPPRREMVSGYEQYF; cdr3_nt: TGTGCCAGCAGCGAACCCCCTCGGAGGGAAATGGTATCGGGCTACGAGCAGTACTTC
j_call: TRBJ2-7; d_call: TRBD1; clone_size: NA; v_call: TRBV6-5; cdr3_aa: CATLETGTGFYEQYF; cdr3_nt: TGTGCCACCTTAGAGACCGGGACAGGGTTCTACGAGCAGTACTTC
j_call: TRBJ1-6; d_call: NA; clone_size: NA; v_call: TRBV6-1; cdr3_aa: CASRGTGDNSPLHF; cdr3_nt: TGTGCCAGTCGAGGGACGGGGGACAATTCACCCCTCCACTTT
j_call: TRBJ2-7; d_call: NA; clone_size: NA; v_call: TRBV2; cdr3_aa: CASTVRQGSSSYEQYF; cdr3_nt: TGTGCCAGCACCGTGCGGCAAGGATCCAGCTCCTACGAGCAGTACTTC
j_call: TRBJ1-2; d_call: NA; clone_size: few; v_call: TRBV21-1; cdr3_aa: CASSNLPRDRGLRGYTF; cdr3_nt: TGTGCCAGCAGCAATTTACCCCGGGACAGGGGACTGCGTGGCTACACCTTC
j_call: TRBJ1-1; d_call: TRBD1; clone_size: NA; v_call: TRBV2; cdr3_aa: CASTGTVRTEAFF; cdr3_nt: TGTGCCAGCACAGGGACAGTGAGGACTGAAGCTTTCTTT
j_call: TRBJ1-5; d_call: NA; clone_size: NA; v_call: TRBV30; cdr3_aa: CAYQTAGGQPQHF; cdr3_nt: TGTGCCTACCAGACGGCGGGGGGTCAGCCCCAGCATTTT
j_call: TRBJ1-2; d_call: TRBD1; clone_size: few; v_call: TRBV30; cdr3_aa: CAWRAGTGEANYGYTF; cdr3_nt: TGTGCCTGGAGGGCCGGGACAGGGGAAGCTAACTATGGCTACACCTTC
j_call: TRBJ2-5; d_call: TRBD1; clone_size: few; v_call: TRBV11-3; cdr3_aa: CASSLMGTGKETQYF; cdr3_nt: TGTGCCAGCAGCTTAATGGGGACAGGGAAAGAGACCCAGTACTTC
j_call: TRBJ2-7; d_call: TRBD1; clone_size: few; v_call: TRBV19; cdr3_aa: CASWGQGNSEQYF; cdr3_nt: TGTGCCAGTTGGGGACAGGGAAATTCCGAGCAGTACTTC
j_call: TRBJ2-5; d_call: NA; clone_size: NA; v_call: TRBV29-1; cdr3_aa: CSVEDPSGGRGSETQYF; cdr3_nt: TGCAGCGTTGAAGATCCTTCCGGAGGCAGGGGTAGCGAGACCCAGTACTTC
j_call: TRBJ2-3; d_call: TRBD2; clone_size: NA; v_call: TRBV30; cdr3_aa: CACQLAGASTDTQYF; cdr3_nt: TGTGCCTGCCAACTAGCGGGGGCAAGCACAGATACGCAGTATTTT
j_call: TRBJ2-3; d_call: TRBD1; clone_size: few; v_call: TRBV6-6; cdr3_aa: CASRPDRVYTDTQYF; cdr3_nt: TGTGCCAGCAGACCTGACAGGGTTTACACAGATACGCAGTATTTT
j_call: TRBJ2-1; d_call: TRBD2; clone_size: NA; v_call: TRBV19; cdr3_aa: CASSIPGTSDHEQFF; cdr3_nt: TGTGCCAGTAGTATCCCCGGGACTAGCGACCATGAGCAGTTCTTC
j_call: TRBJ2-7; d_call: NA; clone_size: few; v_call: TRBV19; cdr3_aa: CASSIEAGYEQYF; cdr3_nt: TGTGCCAGTAGTATAGAGGCGGGCTACGAGCAGTACTTC
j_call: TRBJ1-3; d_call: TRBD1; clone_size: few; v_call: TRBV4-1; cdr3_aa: CASSRPQGGDSGNTIYF; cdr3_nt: TGCGCCAGCAGCCGGCCACAGGGGGGGGACTCTGGAAACACCATATATTTT